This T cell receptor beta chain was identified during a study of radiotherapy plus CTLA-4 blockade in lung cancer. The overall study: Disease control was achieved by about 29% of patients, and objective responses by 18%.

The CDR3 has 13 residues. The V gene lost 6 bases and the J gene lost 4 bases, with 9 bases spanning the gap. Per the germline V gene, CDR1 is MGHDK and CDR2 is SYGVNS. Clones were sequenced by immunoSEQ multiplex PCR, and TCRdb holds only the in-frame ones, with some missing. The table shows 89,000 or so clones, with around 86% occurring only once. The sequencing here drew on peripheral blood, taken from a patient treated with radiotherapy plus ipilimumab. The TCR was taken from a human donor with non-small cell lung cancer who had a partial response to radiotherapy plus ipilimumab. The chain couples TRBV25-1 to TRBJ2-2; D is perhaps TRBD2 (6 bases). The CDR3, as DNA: TGTGCCAGCAGGGAGGGCGGCACCGGGGAGCTGTTTTTT. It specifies CASREGGTGELFF.